This record concerns one TCR beta chain sequence. This clone's antigen is unknown. No much larger clone is present one base from it, and per-base qualities are unavailable. Preparation of the library involved the immunoSEQ multiplex PCR assay. A mixture of 60 forward primers for TCR Vbeta segments and 13 reverse primers for TCR Jbeta segments was used in the multiplex PCR. A multiplex PCR assay on genomic DNA amplified the CDR3 region of rearranged TCR beta genes. The Illumina HiSeq System was used to sequence the amplified TCR beta libraries as 87-base-pair reads. From the authors' description of their analysis: Across the 640 or so repertoires, a later analysis counted some 81 million unique TCR beta chains, around 11 million of which were shared by at least two donors. A nearest-neighbor algorithm error-corrected the raw reads and collapsed the reads into unique sequences, merging closely related sequences to remove PCR and sequencing errors. CDR3 sequences were aligned to IMGT reference sequences to assign V, D and J gene segments. For a sequence to be retained, a match of at least six nucleotides to both a V gene segment and a J gene segment was required. A rearrangement counted as productive if the CDR3 had no stop codons and remained in frame with V and J, and every other rearrangement counted as non-productive. CDR3 was defined according to IMGT convention as the region running from the second conserved V-encoded cysteine to the conserved J-encoded phenylalanine. In an earlier analysis of approximately 500 of the donors, sequences lacking an unambiguous match to a single V gene segment were excluded. In an earlier analysis of approximately 500 of the donors, a V segment was called functional when productive rearrangements were above 56.7%, and segregating when the standard deviation between donors exceeded 5%. A statistical classification framework was built for diagnosing cytomegalovirus status from the catalog of TCR beta chain sequences. A later analysis assigned V and J genes by comparing TCR nucleotide sequences with IMGT/GENE-DB human TR gene sequences. Using the TCRdist pipeline, a later analysis assigned CDR3 sequences along with most-parsimonious VDJ recombination scenarios. In a later analysis, each TCR beta chain was defined by its CDR3 amino acid sequence together with its V-gene family, and reads without a unique V-gene family were excluded. A later analysis removed over 500 highly shared, low-generation-probability nucleotide sequences to deal with suspected cross-contamination and a sequencing artifact. A later analysis calculated a clonal expansion index for each public chain from normalized within-repertoire ranks of inferred template counts. In a later analysis, generation probabilities were computed with a VDJ recombination model fitted to out-of-frame rearrangements, and the resulting probabilities were checked against IGoR. Hypergeometric tests were used in a later analysis to score TCR-TCR, TCR-HLA and TCR-CMV co-occurrence, with a repertoire-size bias correction applied to the TCR pairs. A later analysis estimated false discovery rates by permuting HLA or CMV assignments 20 times. A later analysis grouped co-occurring TCRs with DBSCAN, adding TCRdist sequence similarity when clustering within HLA-allele-positive subsets. For co-occurrence clustering, repertoires with fewer than 30,000 or more than 120,000 public chains were excluded, along with five or six repertoires with anomalous nucleotide sharing. TCRdb retrieved this table from immuneACCESS and kept in-frame rearrangements only. Not all clones are present; in checked studies, unresolved V genes account for under half, and no reason is known for the remainder. V and J calls and clone size are as listed in that table; D and trimming were resolved from the DNA. This sample is represented by some 210,000 clones; 85% to 90% of them were singletons. Roughly 1.3% of the sample rests with the top ten.

The cohort comprised some 730 healthy bone marrow donors. Cohort members were all nominally healthy when sampled, although unrecorded immune exposures were likely present. The donor tested CMV seronegative, placing the donor among the 350 to 400 seronegative members of the cohort. A peripheral blood sample was collected from each donor, and TCR beta sequencing was performed on peripheral blood mononuclear cells. The Qiagen DNeasy Blood Extraction Kit was used to extract genomic DNA from the blood cell samples. These data are taken from a study of cytomegalovirus exposure and HLA in healthy donors (dated by TCRdb to the late 2010s). Context from the whole study: An earlier analysis of approximately 640 of the donors reported 250 to 300 Gb of sequence data and around 120 million unique TCR beta sequences from approximately 180 million T cells. Class I and class II HLA loci were covered by the typing at four-digit resolution. Donor age, sex, ethnicity and CMV serostatus were collected together with the repertoire data. The study profiled the T cell repertoires of around 700 subjects by immunosequencing and related them to cytomegalovirus serostatus. Besides the first cohort of 666 subjects, a separate validation cohort made up of roughly 120 different subjects was used. To predict cytomegalovirus infection status, the study brought together high-throughput TCR immunosequencing, statistical association of individual TCRs with disease status, and machine learning. A later analysis re-analyzed previously published TCR beta repertoires from about 600 donors and added high-resolution HLA genotyping to study TCR occurrence patterns. Typing coverage differed by locus: A, B, C, DRB1 and DQB1 were typed in roughly 620-640 donors, DQA1 in approximately 520, DPA1 in some 570, and DPB1 in just under 480. An early release that covered some 640 HLA-typed donors contained 250 to 350 gigabases of sequencing data and some 87 million unique TCR sequences. Rather than using new phenotypic data, the later analysis identified candidate immune exposures from TCR beta sequences and from how often those sequences occurred across donors. A later genetic analysis used genome-wide SNP genotypes for about three fifths of the roughly 700 donors, treating that subset as a discovery cohort. Five DR-DQ haplotypes were treated as single units for association and clustering because of strong linkage in the cohort. Across 398 genotyped donors of the cohort, an average of approximately 240,000 unique TCR beta nucleotide sequences per donor were sequenced, and 15% to 20% of those sequences were non-productive. Among the roughly 410 genotyped donors, under 90% belonged to the genetic ancestry cluster associated with self-reported Caucasian donors. Every repertoire in the discovery cohort had been generated on one and the same sequencing platform. To decide whether each TCR beta V gene segment behaved as functional or pseudogenic, an earlier analysis of approximately 620 of the donors relied on high-throughput TCR beta sequencing. The study was designed to test whether signatures of past pathogen exposure could be identified by cataloging public T cell receptors.

The CDR3 measures 16 amino acids from cysteine to phenylalanine. Here the CDR3 DNA is all that survives: 48 bases in frame from base 1. The junction carries 16 bases between V and J, which are trimmed by 2 bases and 4 bases respectively. Taken from the germline V gene, the CDR1 and CDR2 loops are SGDLS and YYNGEE. Overall study results and their limits: In a later analysis, HLA-associated TCR beta chains showed more clonal expansion and lower generation probabilities than non-associated chains that were equally common. In a later analysis, 16,951 TCR beta sequences were associated with specific HLA alleles at a false discovery rate of 0.05. According to a later genetic analysis, donors in an Asian-associated ancestry cluster had fewer N-insertions in productive TCRs than the roughly 700-donor mean. Correlated functional status among segregating V segments might be attributable to linkage disequilibrium, but an unknown experimental factor could not be ruled out. In vitro tests confirmed that a few of the cytomegalovirus-associated TCR beta chains recognize cytomegalovirus antigens. According to a later analysis, TCR association rates differed among HLA loci, with DRB1 alleles showing the most associated TCRs and HLA-C alleles showing the fewest. In an earlier analysis of over 550 of the donors, most TCR beta V segments were observed in productive rearrangements about 90% or about 30% of the time, broadly matching IMGT annotations. According to a later analysis, parvovirus B19, influenza, CMV and Epstein-Barr virus appeared linked to several top co-occurrence clusters. A total of around 150 TCR beta chains were listed by the study as associated with cytomegalovirus. The sequencing pipeline was judged likely to have produced a cluster of highly shared sequence variants as a technical artifact. Some IMGT-functional V segments, including TRBV6-2 and TRBV6-3, could not be distinguished by the 87-base-pair reads and were therefore excluded. Across donors, most TCR sequences were observed very rarely, whereas some public TCRs were present in many individuals. Because counts were too low, approximately 15 rarely observed V segments, including chromosome 9 orphons, were excluded from the earlier analysis of 587 of the donors. In a later analysis, most CMV-associated TCR beta chains were found to appear HLA-restricted, with HLA associations seemingly driven largely by CMV exposure. Only TCR beta chains were sequenced in this cohort, and the absence of alpha or paired-chain data limited detectable features. It was suggested by the authors that the approach could potentially be generalized to other disease states and immunological phenotypes. A further reported finding was that TCR beta sequences accurately predicted the HLA-A and HLA-B alleles for most subjects in the first cohort. An association between a missense DCLRE1C variant and V-gene and J-gene trimming of TCR beta chains was found in a later genetic analysis and replicated in an independent cohort. Because some donors lacked HLA typing at each locus, the association tests relied only on the typed subset. Strong co-occurrence of HLA alleles, especially DR and DQ, made assigning TCR associations to individual alleles difficult. For the cohort, immune exposure information was limited to CMV serostatus. In both the original and validation cohorts, the classifier was reported to diagnose cytomegalovirus status with high specificity and sensitivity. The presence/absence analyses assumed that sequencing depth was roughly uniform across donors, and that assumption may not be true.

Material for sequencing was PBMCs. This clonotype originated in a man aged 25-45 years in good health and CMV-seronegative. The chain links TRBV9 with TRBJ2-1; the D segment could be TRBD2, given 5 matching bases. The DNA sequence is TGTGCCAGCAGCGTTACGTGGGAGAATGGGTACAATGAGCAGTTCTTC. It translates as CASSVTWENGYNEQFF.